A single sample is the source of the 5 T cell receptor beta chains below, sequenced in a study of blood T cell repertoires in COVID-19. Clones were sequenced by immunoSEQ multiplex PCR, and TCRdb holds only the in-frame ones, with some missing. This sample has about 240,000 clones; about 87% occur once, and the top ten carry around 2.6%. Material for sequencing was PBMCs or T cells enriched from blood (not recorded which). The receptors derive from a woman in her twenties or thirties with acute COVID-19.

The V call is TRBV7-2, the J call TRBJ2-1; the D gene is possibly TRBD2 (5 bases). Germline lookup yields CDR1 SGHTA and CDR2 FQGNSA. V lost 1 base, J lost 6 bases, and 10 bases lay in between. The CDR3 covers 14 residues. The CDR3, as DNA: TGTGCCAGCAGCTTAGACCCGGACTTCAATGAGCAGTTCTTC. It codes for CASSLDPDFNEQFF.

CDR3 DNA sequence: TGTGCCAGCAGCCCAGGGTCGAGCAATCAGCCCCAGCATTTT. Translated: CASSPGSSNQPQHF. This chain uses TRBV6-5 with TRBJ1-5; perhaps TRBD1 as D (5 bases). The germline V gene has CDR1 MNHEY and CDR2 SVGAGI. This CDR3 region has 14 residues. Trimming took 6 bases from V and 1 from J, leaving 10 bases between them.

The chain recombines TRBV11-2 with TRBJ1-2; 7 positions agree with TRBD1. The length of the CDR3 is 14 residues. The germline V gene has CDR1 SGHAT and CDR2 FQNNGV. Losses at the gene ends were 4 bases for V and 6 bases for J; bases not matched to a gene: 8. This CDR3 is CASSSDRDLDGYTF. The CDR3 nucleotides read TGTGCCAGCAGCTCTGACAGGGACTTAGATGGCTACACCTTC.

The chain carries TRBV5-1 and TRBJ1-2; 7 positions agree with TRBD1. With 0 bases clipped from V and 5 bases from J, the junction kept 10 bases outside the gene matches. The germline V gene has CDR1 SGHRS and CDR2 YFSETQ. This CDR3 has 16 residues. The CDR3 region has the DNA TGCGCCAGCAGCTTGGGTCAAGGGGGCCTAGGTTATGGCTACACCTTC. Translation: CASSLGQGGLGYGYTF.

The V call is TRBV29-1, the J call TRBJ2-1; D gene ambiguous. Trimming removed 1 base from V and 5 bases from J, with 12 bases in between. The CDR3 has 14 residues. Looked up from germline, CDR1 is SQVTM and CDR2 is ANQGSEA. This CDR3 reads CSVEGAGKDNEQFF. The DNA of the CDR3 is TGCAGCGTTGAAGGGGCAGGAAAAGACAATGAGCAGTTCTTC.